These T cell receptor beta chains were read from a single sample in a study of beta chain features in type 1 diabetes. This table comes from immunoSEQ multiplex PCR, and its TCRdb copy is limited to in-frame clones, with some not included. The sample holds hundreds of thousands of clones, 15% to 18% seen once. Source material: naive CD4+ T cells from blood. Receptors originate from a man younger than 35 in good health. Both conserved end residues are part of each CDR3. D genes are given only for firm matches. Rows may omit the clone size; those that give it use once, few, many or a size class.

V gene	D gene	CDR3 length	clone size	J gene	CDR3 protein	CDR3 DNA
TRBV7-7	TRBD1	19	NA	TRBJ2-6	CASSSAPGQGFSGANVLTF	TGTGCTAGCAGCTCTGCCCCGGGACAGGGCTTCTCTGGGGCCAACGTCCTGACTTTC
TRBV7-9	NA	16	NA	TRBJ1-4	CASSPASGTFNEKLFF	TGTGCCAGCAGCCCAGCCAGCGGGACCTTTAATGAAAAACTGTTTTTT
TRBV5-4	NA	15	few	TRBJ2-1	CASSLVEAAGGEQFF	TGTGCCAGCAGCTTGGTGGAGGCAGCCGGTGGTGAGCAGTTCTTC
TRBV14	NA	14	many	TRBJ2-1	CASSQRLGDYEQFF	TGTGCCAGCAGCCAACGACTAGGAGACTATGAGCAGTTCTTC
TRBV6-5	TRBD1	16	few	TRBJ2-2	CASSYSDRGYTGELFF	TGTGCCAGCAGTTACTCAGACAGGGGCTACACCGGGGAGCTGTTTTTT
TRBV28	NA	14	NA	TRBJ2-6	CASKRSPGANVLTF	TGTGCCAGCAAACGGAGCCCTGGGGCCAACGTCCTGACTTTC
TRBV5-1	NA	14	NA	TRBJ1-1	CASSLELGITEAFF	TGCGCCAGCAGCTTGGAATTGGGTATCACTGAAGCTTTCTTT
TRBV30	NA	12	NA	TRBJ1-2	CAERRGLSGYTF	TGTGCTGAACGACGTGGACTTAGTGGCTACACCTTC
TRBV28	NA	13	NA	TRBJ2-7	CASSLVKPYEQYF	TGTGCCAGCAGTCTAGTCAAGCCCTACGAGCAGTACTTC
TRBV7-9	TRBD1	13	NA	TRBJ1-2	CASSLRQGYGYTF	TGTGCCAGCAGCTTAAGACAGGGGTATGGCTACACCTTC
TRBV29-1	NA	12	few	TRBJ1-4	CSVEKSDSSLFF	TGCAGCGTTGAAAAGTCCGACAGTTCACTGTTTTTT
TRBV5-4	NA	13	few	TRBJ2-7	CASRQGKSYEQYF	TGTGCCAGCAGGCAGGGGAAATCCTACGAGCAGTACTTC
TRBV28	NA	15	NA	TRBJ2-1	CASSLVQGTGNEQFF	TGTGCCAGCAGTTTGGTACAGGGTACGGGGAATGAGCAGTTCTTC
TRBV11-2	TRBD1	16	NA	TRBJ2-2	CASRQPGQIHTGELFF	TGTGCCAGCAGGCAACCGGGACAGATACACACCGGGGAGCTGTTTTTT
TRBV7-8	NA	15	NA	TRBJ2-1	CASSLRRGSGNEQFF	TGTGCCAGCAGCTTAAGAAGGGGTAGCGGCAATGAGCAGTTCTTC
TRBV28	TRBD2	16	NA	TRBJ2-1	CASSLGTRRNFNEQFF	TGTGCCAGCAGTTTAGGGACTAGGCGTAATTTCAATGAGCAGTTCTTC
TRBV27	NA	15	NA	TRBJ1-1	CASSRSDRRNTEAFF	TGTGCCAGCAGTAGGTCTGACCGGAGGAACACTGAAGCTTTCTTT
TRBV11-2	NA	14	NA	TRBJ1-6	CASSFIRGNSPLHF	TGTGCCAGCAGCTTCATCCGGGGCAATTCACCCCTCCACTTT
TRBV28	TRBD1	15	NA	TRBJ2-7	CASSSRDRASYEQYF	TGTGCCAGCAGTTCCCGGGACAGGGCGTCCTACGAGCAGTACTTC
TRBV18	NA	14	many	TRBJ1-1	CASSPRTRNTEAFF	TGTGCCAGCTCACCACGTACTAGGAACACTGAAGCTTTCTTT
TRBV10-3	TRBD1	14	few	TRBJ2-3	CASIPGGSTDTQYF	TGTGCCAGCATTCCAGGGGGCTCCACAGATACGCAGTATTTT
TRBV2	NA	13	few	TRBJ2-6	CARRSSGANVLTF	TGTGCCAGGAGAAGCTCTGGGGCCAACGTCCTGACTTTC
TRBV6-6	NA	14	few	TRBJ2-7	CASSTQGYPYEQYF	TGTGCCAGCAGTACTCAGGGGTACCCCTACGAGCAGTACTTC
TRBV30	NA	13	few	TRBJ1-2	CAWNLFVPYGYTF	TGTGCCTGGAATCTGTTCGTTCCCTATGGCTACACCTTC
TRBV30	NA	12	NA	TRBJ1-5	CAWSQGNQPQHF	TGTGCCTGGAGTCAGGGCAATCAGCCCCAGCATTTT
TRBV18	NA	15	NA	TRBJ2-7	CASSAQPAINYEQYF	TGTGCCAGCTCGGCGCAGCCCGCTATCAACTACGAGCAGTACTTC
TRBV10-3	NA	11	few	TRBJ1-2	CATLESGGYTF	TGTGCCACCCTCGAGTCAGGCGGCTACACCTTC
TRBV4-2	TRBD2	17	NA	TRBJ2-1	CASSQTPRGSSYNEQFF	TGTGCCAGCAGCCAGACGCCGCGGGGGAGCTCCTACAATGAGCAGTTCTTC
TRBV5-4	NA	13	NA	TRBJ2-5	CASRGDWQETQYF	TGTGCCAGCAGAGGGGACTGGCAAGAGACCCAGTACTTC
TRBV2	NA	14	NA	TRBJ2-3	CASKIDRTTDTQYF	TGTGCCAGCAAGATAGACAGGACCACAGATACGCAGTATTTT
TRBV27	NA	15	few	TRBJ2-7	CASSLATRAAYEQYF	TGTGCCAGCAGTTTAGCCACAAGGGCTGCCTACGAGCAGTACTTC
TRBV6-6	NA	13	few	TRBJ2-7	CASTPGPSYEQYF	TGTGCCAGCACTCCGGGACCCTCCTACGAGCAGTACTTC
TRBV11-2	TRBD1	13	NA	TRBJ2-7	CASRVAGGYEQYF	TGTGCCAGCAGGGTGGCAGGGGGTTACGAGCAGTACTTC
TRBV25-1	NA	14	NA	TRBJ2-7	CASTGRGLFYEQYF	TGTGCCAGCACCGGAAGGGGCCTCTTCTACGAGCAGTACTTC
TRBV29-1	NA	11	few	TRBJ1-1	CSVVGVREAFF	TGCAGCGTTGTAGGGGTTAGGGAAGCTTTCTTT
TRBV27	TRBD2	17	few	TRBJ2-3	CASSSPLSSGSTDTQYF	TGTGCCAGCAGTTCTCCTCTCTCTAGCGGGAGTACAGATACGCAGTATTTT
TRBV7-2	NA	15	NA	TRBJ2-3	CASSPTGFPTDTQYF	TGCGCCAGCAGTCCTACAGGGTTCCCCACAGATACGCAGTATTTT
TRBV7-2	TRBD2	16	few	TRBJ2-7	CASSLGGGTSGSVQYF	TGTGCCAGCAGCCTAGGCGGCGGGACTAGCGGGTCGGTGCAGTACTTC
TRBV7-3	NA	17	NA	TRBJ2-2	CASSPALAFGNTGELFF	TGTGCCAGCAGCCCCGCCCTGGCGTTTGGGAACACCGGGGAGCTGTTTTTT
TRBV7-8	NA	14	NA	TRBJ2-5	CASSLGGILETQYF	TGTGCCAGCAGCTTAGGGGGAATCCTGGAGACCCAGTACTTC
TRBV7-2	TRBD2	18	few	TRBJ2-7	CASSLFVSGRLHVYEQYF	TGTGCCAGCAGCTTATTCGTTAGCGGGAGGCTCCACGTCTACGAGCAGTACTTC
TRBV6-6	NA	15	NA	TRBJ1-6	CATITGSSYNSPLHF	TGTGCCACCATTACAGGGAGCTCCTATAATTCACCCCTCCACTTT
TRBV27	TRBD1	14	NA	TRBJ1-1	CASRGRDRNTEAFF	TGTGCCAGCAGAGGCAGGGACAGAAACACTGAAGCTTTCTTT
TRBV7-2	NA	14	NA	TRBJ2-2	CASRQDRATGELFF	TGTGCCAGCAGGCAGGACAGAGCAACCGGGGAGCTGTTTTTT
TRBV28	NA	14	few	TRBJ2-5	CASTSEGDQETQYF	TGTGCCAGCACCTCCGAGGGGGATCAAGAGACCCAGTACTTC
TRBV28	NA	15	NA	TRBJ2-5	CASSSAPRQRETQYF	TGTGCCAGCAGTTCAGCCCCCCGACAGAGAGAGACCCAGTACTTC
TRBV5-4	TRBD1	15	NA	TRBJ1-1	CASSLRTGANTEAFF	TGTGCCAGCAGCTTGCGTACAGGGGCCAACACTGAAGCTTTCTTT
TRBV10-3	NA	15	NA	TRBJ2-1	CAISEYQTISNEQFF	TGTGCCATCAGTGAGTACCAGACTATCTCCAATGAGCAGTTCTTC
TRBV29-1	TRBD2	12	few	TRBJ2-7	CSVGTSGVEQYF	TGCAGCGTTGGGACTAGCGGTGTCGAGCAGTACTTC
TRBV2	NA	14	few	TRBJ2-4	CASSGGQTKNIQYF	TGTGCCAGCAGCGGGGGACAGACTAAAAACATTCAGTACTTC
TRBV2	NA	13	NA	TRBJ1-6	CASTEDSNSPLHF	TGTGCCAGCACTGAGGACAGTAATTCACCCCTCCACTTT
TRBV27	TRBD2	16	NA	TRBJ2-7	CASIRSLAGGPYEQYF	TGTGCCAGCATCCGGTCCCTAGCGGGAGGACCGTACGAGCAGTACTTC
TRBV19	TRBD1	15	once	TRBJ1-2	CASSPKDRGNYGYTF	TGTGCCAGTAGTCCAAAGGACAGGGGGAACTATGGCTACACCTTC
TRBV18	NA	13	few	TRBJ2-5	CASSTDDGETQYF	TGTGCCAGTTCCACCGATGATGGAGAGACCCAGTACTTC